This T cell receptor (beta chain) was profiled in a study of shared clonotypes between healthy human individuals. On this clone: The sample holds other DNA sequences that translate to the same CDR3.

CD4+ cells were split into CD45RA+ naive and CD45RA-negative memory subsets. Some clones are missing from TCRdb's copy, which holds only in-frame ones; the method was immunoSEQ multiplex PCR. This sample has about 2.3 million clones, with approximately 90% found just once. The CDR3 contains 12 residues. V was trimmed by 1 base and J by 5 bases, leaving 5 bases between them. CDR1 and CDR2 (germline): SGHVS, FNYEAQ. The TCR originated in a man aged 18-30 years in good health. Some clones in this sample may be carry-over from other donors' samples. V is TRBV7-6 and J is TRBJ2-5; D is ambiguous. Sequenced input: naive CD4+ T cells from PBMCs. Subset reported: CD45RA+ positively selected. In DNA, the CDR3 is TGTGCCAGCAGCTTAGTCGGTGAGACCCAGTACTTC. The encoded protein is CASSLVGETQYF.